What follows describes a single TCR beta chain. The antigen remains undetermined. The data belong to a study of blood T cells in healthy people across ages. The second PCR ran about 6 to 11 cycles with a sample-barcoded 5' primer and J-beta primers. TCRdb re-derived calls from the 5' RACE reads in MiXCR, one entry per CDR3 protein. The data show over 1,500,000 distinct CDR3 sequences, roughly two fifths seen once. The V end lost 6 bases, the J end lost 3 bases, and 13 bases lay between the germline ends. CDR1 is DFQATT, CDR2 SNEGSKA, per germline (reference sequence). The length of the CDR3 is 13 residues. Overall study findings and caveats: Because sorting was not performed, PBMCs prevented conclusive naive versus antigen-experienced comparison. Estimated diversity that came from one million T cells was considered an underestimate.

Material for sequencing was blood. This sequence joins TRBV20-1 and TRBJ2-3; weak D call: TRBD2 (6 bases). This clonotype was sampled from a human donor in good health. The chain's CDR3 is CSALEGRTDTQYF. CDR3 coding DNA: TGCAGTGCCCTGGAGGGGCGTACAGATACGCAGTATTTT.